These 18 T cell receptor beta chains originate from one sample sequenced in a study of T cells after yellow fever vaccination. In TCRdb, the 5' RACE reads were re-called with MiXCR into one record per CDR3 protein. The data show 100,000 to 150,000 distinct CDR3 sequences, roughly 15% seen once. Specimen: CD8+ T cells sorted from PBMCs, collected 5 days after the yellow fever booster vaccination. The receptors here all came from a man aged 18 to 29 who received the YFV17D yellow fever vaccine.

This clonotype was found a few times. The rearrangement joins TRBV6-5 to TRBJ2-2; D is possibly TRBD1 (6 bases). V was pared by 2 bases and J by 2 bases, with 15 bases between. Germline V gives CDR1 MNHEY, CDR2 SVGAGI. This CDR3 comprises 17 residues. The CDR3 coding sequence is TGTGCCAGCAGTTACGGAGGACAGCGAAGCAACACCGGGGAGCTGTTTTTT. It codes for CASSYGGQRSNTGELFF.

The V and J genes are TRBV4-1 and TRBJ2-1; D gene uncertain. The V end was cut by 4 bases, the J end by 2 bases, with 18 bases between. CDR1 is MGHRA and CDR2 is YSYEKL in the germline V gene. The CDR3 totals 17 residues. CDR3 DNA sequence: TGCGCCAGCAGCCCCGACCCCTTGGTTGGTGCCTACAATGAGCAGTTCTTC. Translating it yields CASSPDPLVGAYNEQFF.

This clonotype was recorded a few times. The V call is TRBV6-5, the J call TRBJ1-5; maybe TRBD1 (5 bases). Trimming pared 6 bases from V and 6 bases from J, leaving 15 bases between. Germline CDR1 MNHEY, CDR2 SVGAGI. There are 14 residues in the CDR3. The CDR3 region is CASSPTGGSQPQHF. In DNA form, the CDR3 reads TGTGCCAGCAGCCCCACTGGGGGAAGTCAGCCCCAGCATTTT.

This chain uses TRBV7-3 with TRBJ2-3; 11 bases line up with TRBD2. This CDR3 has 16 amino acids. V lost 4 bases and J lost 4; bases outside the gene matches: 7. Per the germline V gene, CDR1 is SGHTA and CDR2 is FQGTGA. This chain's CDR3 is CASSSTGTSGSDTQYF. The CDR3 DNA reads as TGTGCCAGCAGCTCGACCGGGACTAGCGGATCAGATACGCAGTATTTT.

There are a few counts of this clonotype. This chain links TRBV6-5 with TRBJ2-5; 7 bases line up with TRBD1. The CDR3 is 16 amino acids. After removal of 3 bases from V and 5 bases from J, the junction contained 12 bases not matched to a gene. Germline V lookup: CDR1 MNHEY, CDR2 SVGAGI. The DNA for the CDR3 is TGTGCCAGCAGTTATTCAGCCTTTACAGGGGTGGAGACCCAGTACTTC. Residues: CASSYSAFTGVETQYF.

V usage is TRBV29-1 and J usage is TRBJ1-4; unclear D gene. The CDR3 is 13 amino acids. V was pared by 3 bases and J by 0 bases, with 5 bases between. Germline V gives CDR1 SQVTM, CDR2 ANQGSEA. The CDR3 nucleotides read TGCAGCGTTGATATCGCAACTAATGAAAAACTGTTTTTT. Its translation is CSVDIATNEKLFF. Full variable domain (remainder filled in from reference TRBV29-1 and TRBJ1-4): SAVISQKPSRDICQRGTSLTIQCQVDSQVTMMFWYRQQPGQSLTLIATANQGSEATYESGFVIDKFPISRPNLTFSTLTVSNMSPEDSSIYLCSVDIATNEKLFFGSGTQLSVL.

The chain has TRBV5-6 and TRBJ2-1; D is unresolved. Germline CDR1 and CDR2: SGHDT and YYEEEE. This CDR3 has 13 residues. The V and J ends lost 0 bases and 8 bases respectively, with 9 bases between them. The CDR3 here is CASSLELIDEQFF. The CDR3 region has the DNA TGTGCCAGCAGCTTGGAGTTGATCGATGAGCAGTTCTTC.

In this sample, this clonotype turned up a few times. The chain has TRBV5-1 and TRBJ1-1, with 9 bases matching TRBD1. Germline lookup yields CDR1 SGHRS and CDR2 YFSETQ. The CDR3 loop spans 15 amino acids. The trim removed 3 bases at V and 1 base at J, leaving 4 bases unmatched. The CDR3 loop reads CASSYPTGGNTEAFF. CDR3 in DNA: TGCGCCAGCAGCTATCCGACAGGGGGGAACACTGAAGCTTTCTTT.

The gene calls are TRBV7-2 and TRBJ2-3; D remains ambiguous. V lost 5 bases and J lost 0, with 6 bases in between. From germline, CDR1 is SGHTA and CDR2 FQGNSA. This CDR3 contains 13 residues. In nucleotides, the CDR3 is TGTGCCAGCAGCCCCCCTAGCACAGATACGCAGTATTTT. As protein: CASSPPSTDTQYF.

The genes are TRBV6-2 or TRBV6-3 and TRBJ1-5, with TRBD1 as a possible D gene (5 bases). The germline V gene has CDR1 MNHEY and CDR2 SVGEGT. V lost 6 bases, J lost 2 bases, and 17 bases lay in between. This CDR3 is 16 amino acids long. CDR3 region: CASRHYRLLGNQPQHF. The CDR3 DNA follows: TGTGCCAGCAGACACTACAGGTTACTTGGCAATCAGCCCCAGCATTTT.

This clonotype was recorded at least ten times. J is TRBJ1-2 and V is TRBV19; possibly TRBD1 for D (5 bases). The germline V gene encodes CDR1 LNHDA and CDR2 SQIVND (reference sequence). This CDR3 region has 15 residues. Trimming removed 3 bases from V and 4 bases from J, with 15 bases in between. The CDR3 DNA reads as TGTGCCAGTAGTATCTTCGGGTCAGGGATCTATGGCTACACCTTC. This sequence encodes CASSIFGSGIYGYTF. Supplemented by reference TRBV19 and TRBJ1-2, the full variable domain reads DGGITQSPKYLFRKEGQNVTLSCEQNLNHDAMYWYRQDPGQGLRLIYYSQIVNDFQKGDIAEGYSVSREKKESFPLTVTSAQKNPTAFYLCASSIFGSGIYGYTFGSGTRLTVV.

The V gene is TRBV20-1, the J gene TRBJ1-1, with 9 bases matching TRBD1. CDR1 and CDR2 (germline): DFQATT, SNEGSKA (reference sequence). V shed 7 bases, J shed 5 bases, and the junction held 5 bases outside the gene matches. The CDR3 sequence is 12 residues long. Written as DNA, the CDR3 is TGCAGTGGCCGGGACAGGGTGACTGAAGCTTTCTTT. It is translated as CSGRDRVTEAFF.

The chain employs TRBV5-1 and TRBJ1-4; a possible D gene is TRBD1 (5 bases). Germline CDR1 is SGHRS and CDR2 is YFSETQ. Trimming left V 4 bases short and J 8 bases short, with 18 bases between. CDR3 length equals 15 residues. CDR3 bases: TGCGCCAGCAGCGTGGGACCCGGGACGGCGGAAAAACTGTTTTTT. Its protein product is CASSVGPGTAEKLFF.

The chain recombines TRBV10-3 with TRBJ1-6, with TRBD1 matching over 8 bases. This CDR3 spans 14 amino acids. Germline V gene data show CDR1 as ENHRY and CDR2 as SYGVKD. Germline trimming cut 11 bases from V and 10 bases from J; bases unmatched to any gene: 13. The CDR3 spells CASSPGGLGSPLHF. The CDR3 nucleotides read TGTGCCTCCAGCCCAGGGGGCCTTGGCTCACCCCTCCACTTT.

This clonotype occurred once. The rearrangement links TRBV6-5 to TRBJ2-1; D might be TRBD1 or TRBD2, each matching 5 bases. CDR1 is MNHEY and CDR2 is SVGAGI in the germline V gene. The CDR3 runs to 13 residues. Trimming took 0 bases from V and 10 from J, leaving 10 bases between them. The CDR3 DNA is TGTGCCAGCAGTTACTCCGGGTGGGGGGAGCAGTTCTTC. Its protein product is CASSYSGWGEQFF.

This clonotype was picked up a small number of times. This sequence joins TRBV5-1 and TRBJ2-7; the D gene could be TRBD1 or TRBD2 (6 bases each). Germline CDR1 reads SGHRS; CDR2 reads YFSETQ. The CDR3 consists of 14 residues. Trimming shortened V by 4 bases and J by 7 bases, and 18 bases separated the two germline ends. The CDR3 region has the DNA TGCGCCAGCAGCCCGGGAGCAGGGGCCGGTGAGCAGTACTTC. Protein: CASSPGAGAGEQYF.

There are many counts of this clonotype. This sequence joins TRBV29-1 and TRBJ2-5, with TRBD1 matching 8 bases. There are 15 residues in the CDR3. Germline V gene sequence: CDR1 SQVTM, CDR2 ANQGSEA. V trimming: 2 bases; J trimming: 3 bases; junction bases outside the gene matches: 8. The CDR3 DNA is TGCAGCGTTGAATCCGGCAGGGGGCAAAAAGAGACCCAGTACTTC. It encodes CSVESGRGQKETQYF. Full variable domain (remainder filled in from reference TRBV29-1 and TRBJ2-5): SAVISQKPSRDICQRGTSLTIQCQVDSQVTMMFWYRQQPGQSLTLIATANQGSEATYESGFVIDKFPISRPNLTFSTLTVSNMSPEDSSIYLCSVESGRGQKETQYFGPGTRLLVL.

This clonotype was seen a handful of times. This chain links TRBV7-9 with TRBJ2-2; D possibly corresponds to TRBD2 (5 bases). CDR3 size: 17 residues. Germline CDR1 and CDR2: SEHNR and FQNEAQ (reference sequence). V dropped 5 bases and J dropped 4 bases, with 20 bases sitting between them. CDR3 residues: CASSPPRSGGRTGELFF. Here the CDR3 DNA reads TGTGCCAGCAGCCCACCTCGGAGTGGCGGGCGCACCGGGGAGCTGTTTTTT.